This TCR beta chain was identified in a study of blood T cells in healthy people across ages. Study summary: When template switching was applied, about one barcoded beta molecule was captured per two T cells.

V lost 5 bases and J 5 bases, leaving 12 bases between the germline ends. Looked up from germline, CDR1 is KGHSH and CDR2 is LQKENI. This CDR3 has 13 residues. This clonotype was detected many times. Then a second PCR, running roughly 7 to 12 cycles, was carried out with a sample-barcoded 5' primer and a J-beta primer mix. TCRdb ran MiXCR on the 5' RACE reads and lists one entry per CDR3 protein. The repertoire consists of about 670,000 distinct CDR3 sequences, with 52% occurring once and the leading ten covering approximately 13%. The chain carries TRBV18 and TRBJ1-2; D may be TRBD1 (6 bases). Specimen: blood. This receptor was identified in a woman older than 75 in good health. CDR3 in amino acids: CASSAQGSYGYTF. DNA of the CDR3: TGTGCCAGCTCAGCACAGGGATCTTATGGCTACACCTTC.